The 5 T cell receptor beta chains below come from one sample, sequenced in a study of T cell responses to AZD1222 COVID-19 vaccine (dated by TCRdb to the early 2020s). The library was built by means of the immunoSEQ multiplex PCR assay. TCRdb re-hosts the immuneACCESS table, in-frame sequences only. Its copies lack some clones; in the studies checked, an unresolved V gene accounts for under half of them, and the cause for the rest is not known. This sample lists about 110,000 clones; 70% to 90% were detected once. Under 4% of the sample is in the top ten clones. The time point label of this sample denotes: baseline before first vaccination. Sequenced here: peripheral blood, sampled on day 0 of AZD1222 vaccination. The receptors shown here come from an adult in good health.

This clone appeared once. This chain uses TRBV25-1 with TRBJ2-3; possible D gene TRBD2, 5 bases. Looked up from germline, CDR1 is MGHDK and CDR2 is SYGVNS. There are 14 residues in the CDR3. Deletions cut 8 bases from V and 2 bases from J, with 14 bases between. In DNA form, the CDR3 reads TGTGCCAGCTCAGGACTCGTGACCACAGATACGCAGTATTTT. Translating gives CASSGLVTTDTQYF.

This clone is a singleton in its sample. This CDR3 is CASSTKTGAFNEKLFF. The CDR3 nucleotides are TGTGCCAGTAGTACTAAAACCGGGGCCTTTAATGAAAAACTGTTTTTT. The V gene is TRBV19, the J gene TRBJ1-4; D is possibly TRBD1 (5 bases). The CDR3 is 16 amino acids. The ends were cut back, 4 bases at V and 4 bases at J, with 16 bases in the middle. Germline values: CDR1 LNHDA, CDR2 SQIVND (reference sequence).

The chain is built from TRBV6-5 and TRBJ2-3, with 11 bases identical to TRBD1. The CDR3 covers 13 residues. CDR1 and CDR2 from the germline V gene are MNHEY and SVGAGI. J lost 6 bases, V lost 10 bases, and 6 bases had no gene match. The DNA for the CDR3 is TGTGCCACTCGGACAGGGGGCGCCGATACGCAGTATTTT. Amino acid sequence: CATRTGGADTQYF.

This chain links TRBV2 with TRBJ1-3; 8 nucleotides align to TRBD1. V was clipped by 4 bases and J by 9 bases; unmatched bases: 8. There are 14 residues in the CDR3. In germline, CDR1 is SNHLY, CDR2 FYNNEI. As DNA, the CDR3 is TGTGCCAGCAGTGGGGACAGGACCGGTAGCACCATATATTTT. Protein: CASSGDRTGSTIYF.

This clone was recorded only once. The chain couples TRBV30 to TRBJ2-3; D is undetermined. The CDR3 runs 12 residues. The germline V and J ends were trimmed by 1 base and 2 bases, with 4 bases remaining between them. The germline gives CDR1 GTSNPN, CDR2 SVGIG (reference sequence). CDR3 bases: TGTGCCTGGAGTGCCGTCACAGATACGCAGTATTTT. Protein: CAWSAVTDTQYF.